This T cell receptor (beta chain) was captured in a study of blood T cell repertoires in COVID-19. About the research overall: Both acute and convalescent COVID-19 samples were obtained from the United States, Italy and Spain. T cells, B-cell-depleted T cells, or PBMCs provided the cDNA or gDNA that served as material.

V was cut by 3 bases and J by 3 bases, with 9 bases left in between. This CDR3 has 13 amino acids. In germline, CDR1 is MNHEY, CDR2 SMNVEV (reference sequence). Under the authors' procedure: Nucleated cell counts were estimated from reference gene primer amplification. Only in-frame clones appear in the TCRdb table, and some are missing; sequencing was by immunoSEQ multiplex PCR. The V and J calls and clone size come from that table; D and trimming were worked out from the DNA. The sample has hundreds of thousands of clones, approximately 88% seen once. Only one count was recorded for this clone. V gene TRBV27 combines with J gene TRBJ2-7, with D tentatively TRBD1 (5 bases). The receptor's source is a woman between 65 and 79 years old with COVID-19, enrolled during active disease. Source material: peripheral blood. CDR3 protein: CASSFWGNYEQYF. Written as DNA, the CDR3 is TGTGCCAGCAGTTTTTGGGGCAACTACGAGCAGTACTTC.